The rows below give T cell receptor beta chains drawn from one sample of a study of T cells in localized non-small cell lung cancer. Sequencing used immunoSEQ multiplex PCR; TCRdb keeps in-frame clones, though not all of them. The sample records about 77,000 clones, approximately 90% being singletons. The sample in question was peripheral blood, obtained before any cancer treatment. Source of these receptors: a woman aged 35-75 years with stage I squamous cell lung carcinoma. Each CDR3 is given with its conserved first and last residue. D genes are given only for firm matches. Clone size is shown for a subset of rows, as once, few, many or a class of expanded clone.

clone size	D gene	V gene	J gene	CDR3 protein	CDR3 DNA
.	.	TRBV5-1	TRBJ2-7	CASSFDGKTTYEQYF	TGCGCCAGCAGCTTTGACGGGAAGACGACCTACGAGCAGTACTTC
.	.	TRBV19	TRBJ2-2	CASKEFSAAGELFF	TGTGCCAGTAAGGAGTTCTCAGCCGCCGGGGAGCTGTTTTTT
.	TRBD2	TRBV18	TRBJ2-1	CASSPGAGAYNEQFF	TGTGCCAGCTCACCAGGGGCGGGGGCCTACAATGAGCAGTTCTTC
.	.	TRBV30	TRBJ1-1	CAFYRAEAFF	TGTGCCTTCTACAGGGCTGAAGCTTTCTTT
few	TRBD1	TRBV4-1	TRBJ2-1	CASSPHPAGTGGKNEQFF	TGCGCCAGCAGCCCCCACCCAGCCGGGACAGGGGGCAAGAATGAGCAGTTCTTC
.	.	TRBV27	TRBJ2-1	CASSIAGTNNEQFF	TGTGCCAGCAGTATAGCAGGGACGAACAATGAGCAGTTCTTC
.	.	TRBV7-9	TRBJ2-5	CASSPPTVSGRPETQYF	TGTGCCAGCAGCCCACCAACAGTTTCAGGACGGCCAGAGACCCAGTACTTC
.	.	TRBV9	TRBJ1-2	CASSVWQGGYTF	TGTGCCAGCAGCGTTTGGCAGGGTGGCTACACCTTC
.	.	TRBV15	TRBJ1-5	CATSSFTSSGQPQHF	TGTGCCACCAGCAGCTTTACATCAAGTGGTCAGCCCCAGCATTTT
.	.	TRBV6-5	TRBJ2-2	CARPSGGRPSGELFF	TGTGCCAGACCTAGTGGGGGCAGGCCGTCCGGGGAGCTGTTTTTT
.	.	TRBV2	TRBJ1-5	CASRYSESNQPQHF	TGTGCCAGCAGATACAGCGAGAGCAATCAGCCCCAGCATTTT
.	.	TRBV5-8	TRBJ1-2	CASSPTENYYGYTF	TGTGCCAGCAGCCCTACAGAAAATTACTATGGCTACACCTTC
few	.	TRBV5-1	TRBJ1-2	CASSPGTRDGYTF	TGCGCCAGCAGCCCCGGGACCAGGGATGGCTACACCTTC
.	.	TRBV5-5	TRBJ1-5	CASSLGAARSNQPQHF	TGTGCCAGCAGCTTGGGGGCAGCCAGAAGCAATCAGCCCCAGCATTTT
.	TRBD1	TRBV10-3	TRBJ1-2	CAISGTGAYGYTF	TGTGCCATCAGTGGAACAGGGGCCTATGGCTACACCTTC
.	.	TRBV25-1	TRBJ1-1	CASSESRGLNTEAFF	TGTGCCAGCAGTGAATCCCGGGGGCTGAACACTGAAGCTTTCTTT
.	.	TRBV5-1	TRBJ1-1	CASRRATEAFF	TGCGCCAGCAGAAGGGCCACTGAAGCTTTCTTT
.	TRBD1	TRBV5-4	TRBJ1-6	CASRSGTGVSPLHF	TGTGCCAGCAGATCCGGGACAGGGGTTTCACCCCTCCACTTT
.	.	TRBV6-5	TRBJ2-7	CASSGAPYEQYF	TGTGCCAGCAGTGGGGCCCCCTACGAGCAGTACTTC
.	.	TRBV6-5	TRBJ1-3	CASSALESSGNTIYF	TGTGCCAGCAGTGCCTTGGAGAGCTCTGGAAACACCATATATTTT
few	.	TRBV9	TRBJ1-6	CASSDGGYNSPLHF	TGTGCCAGCAGCGATGGGGGGTATAATTCACCCCTCCACTTT
.	TRBD2	TRBV19	TRBJ2-1	CASSLSGGVYNEQFF	TGTGCCAGTAGTCTTAGCGGGGGGGTCTACAATGAGCAGTTCTTC
.	.	TRBV6-6	TRBJ1-5	CASSAGQATNQPQHF	TGTGCCAGCAGCGCGGGGCAGGCGACAAATCAGCCCCAGCATTTT
.	.	TRBV5-5	TRBJ1-6	CASSLGPGVNSPLHF	TGTGCCAGCAGCTTGGGCCCAGGGGTTAACTCACCCCTCCACTTT
.	.	TRBV21-1	TRBJ1-5	CASSNRDRGGQPQHF	TGTGCCAGCAGCAATCGGGACAGGGGAGGGCAGCCCCAGCATTTT
.	TRBD2	TRBV18	TRBJ2-7	CASSQSGGYEQYF	TGTGCCAGCTCGCAATCGGGGGGCTACGAGCAGTACTTC
.	.	TRBV4-2	TRBJ1-2	CASSHGDYGYTF	TGTGCCAGCAGCCACGGTGACTATGGCTACACCTTC
.	.	TRBV5-1	TRBJ1-1	CASSRNTEAFF	TGCGCCAGCAGCAGGAACACTGAAGCTTTCTTT